The T cell receptor (beta chain) under discussion was sequenced for a study of shared clonotypes between healthy human individuals. Study observations and caveats: Sharing across four donors was highest in naive CD4 (roughly 5%) and lowest in memory CD8 (about 0.4%).

Here immunoSEQ multiplex PCR was the method, and the copy in TCRdb shows in-frame clones only, minus some. The sample contains approximately 640,000 clones, 90% of which appear only once. A remark on this clone: Its antigen is unknown.

This receptor was obtained from a man in his late teens or twenties in good health. Some clones in this sample may be carry-over from other donors' samples. The specimen was memory CD8+ T cells from PBMCs. As for subset: CD45RO+ cells pooled with CCR7-negative TemRA cells.

Here the CDR3 reads CASSFRSPGVTSRNNEQFF. The CDR3 DNA reads as TGTGCCAGCAGTTTTCGCTCACCCGGAGTGACTAGCCGGAACAATGAGCAGTTCTTC. The chain employs TRBV27 and TRBJ2-1; 7 bases agree with TRBD2. CDR1 and CDR2 (germline): MNHEY, SMNVEV (reference sequence). With V trimmed by 3 bases and J by 5 bases, 19 bases remained unmatched. There are 19 residues in the CDR3.